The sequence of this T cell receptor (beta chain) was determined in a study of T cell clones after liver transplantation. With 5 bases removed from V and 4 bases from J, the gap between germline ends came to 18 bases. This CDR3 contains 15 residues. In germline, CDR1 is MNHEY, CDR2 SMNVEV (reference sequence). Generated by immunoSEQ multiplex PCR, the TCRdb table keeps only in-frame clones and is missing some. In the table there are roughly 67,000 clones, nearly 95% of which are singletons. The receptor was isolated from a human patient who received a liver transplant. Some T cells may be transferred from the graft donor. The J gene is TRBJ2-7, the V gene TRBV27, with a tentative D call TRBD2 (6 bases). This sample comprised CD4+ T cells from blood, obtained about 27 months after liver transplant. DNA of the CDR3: TGTGCCAGCAGTGGGAGGTCGGGATCCTCTTACGAGCAGTACTTC. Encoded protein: CASSGRSGSSYEQYF.